This T cell receptor (beta chain) was retrieved from a study of PD-1 blockade in mismatch repair-deficient tumors. About the study: Enrolled about 2013-2016, patients had progressing, pretreated mismatch repair-deficient cancers of approximately 13 types.

All patients were mismatch repair deficient, assessed by either PCR or immunohistochemistry. TCRs were sequenced from three patients responding to pembrolizumab. Clones were read by immunoSEQ multiplex PCR, and TCRdb kept only the in-frame ones, dropping some. The top ten clones hold 10% to 15% of a sample with under 150,000 clones, roughly 90% of them seen once. Notes on the study in general: Rapid post-treatment expansion, then contraction, generally preceding radiologic response, marked tumor-resident clones.

On this clone itself: Antigen specificity is unknown.

V lost 0 bases and J 5 bases, leaving 2 bases between the germline ends. Germline assignment: CDR1 MNHNY and CDR2 SVGAGI (reference sequence). The length of the CDR3 is 11 residues. This TCR came from an adult with mismatch repair-deficient cancer. Here the sequenced sample was peripheral blood, taken about 17 months after starting pembrolizumab. The chain carries TRBV6-6 and TRBJ2-7; unclear D gene. The chain's CDR3 is CASSYSHEQYF. The CDR3 bases are TGTGCCAGCAGTTACTCGCACGAGCAGTACTTC.